This T cell receptor beta chain emerged from a study of blood T cell repertoires in COVID-19. CDR3 length equals 15 residues. V gave up 4 bases and J gave up 3 bases; unmatched junction bases: 4. Germline values: CDR1 MGHRA, CDR2 YSYEKL. The assay was immunoSEQ multiplex PCR, and TCRdb's table has in-frame clones only and misses some. Among hundreds of thousands of clones listed, 86% were seen once. This rearrangement joins TRBV4-1 to TRBJ2-5; TRBD2 aligns across 11 bases. Sequencing was done on a sample of PBMCs or T cells enriched from blood (not recorded which). This sequence originates from a woman aged 50 to 60 who had recovered from COVID-19. The CDR3: CASSLGLAGKETQYF. The CDR3 DNA reads as TGCGCCAGCAGCCTTGGACTAGCGGGCAAAGAGACCCAGTACTTC.